This section outlines one T cell receptor beta chain sequence together with its context. This sample was included in a study of T cell responses to AZD1222 COVID-19 vaccine. CDR1 is MGHRA, CDR2 YSYEKL, per germline. The germline V and J ends were trimmed by 3 bases and 8 bases, with 17 bases remaining between them. This CDR3 region has 15 residues. Profiled with immunoSEQ multiplex PCR; TCRdb holds only in-frame clones, not every one. The sample lists about 82,000 clones, more than 75% seen once, with around 18% in the top ten. Specimen: peripheral blood, collected 28 days after the second AZD1222 dose. The TCR was taken from an adult who received the AZD1222 COVID-19 vaccine. The genes are TRBV4-1 and TRBJ2-1; a possible D gene is TRBD1 (6 bases). The CDR3 region is CASSHQGTLGDEQFF. The CDR3 DNA reads TGCGCCAGCAGCCACCAGGGGACCCTCGGGGATGAGCAGTTCTTC.